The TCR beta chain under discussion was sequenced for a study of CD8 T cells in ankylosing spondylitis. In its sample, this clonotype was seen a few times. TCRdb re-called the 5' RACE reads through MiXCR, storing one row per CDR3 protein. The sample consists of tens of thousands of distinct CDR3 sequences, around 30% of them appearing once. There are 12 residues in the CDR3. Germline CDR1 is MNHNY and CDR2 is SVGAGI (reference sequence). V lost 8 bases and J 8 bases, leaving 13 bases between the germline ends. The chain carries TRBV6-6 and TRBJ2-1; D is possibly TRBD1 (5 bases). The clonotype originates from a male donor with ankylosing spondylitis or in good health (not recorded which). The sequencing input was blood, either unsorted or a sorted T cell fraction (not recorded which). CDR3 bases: TGTGCCAGCTTGGGGCCAGGTGATGAGCAGTTCTTC. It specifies CASLGPGDEQFF.